Listed below are T cell receptor beta chains from one sample, sequenced in a study of CD8 T cells in Susac syndrome. TCRdb called the immunoSEQ multiplex PCR reads again in MiXCR, with one record for every CDR3 protein. The table lists about 130,000 distinct CDR3 sequences, roughly 89% of them singletons. The sequencing sample was made of CD8+ T cells from PBMCs. These receptors came from a human donor with multiple sclerosis. Both conserved end residues are part of each CDR3. Clone size is given for some rows only: seen once, a few or many times, or a class if the clone is expanded.

j_gene,abundance,v_gene,CDR3aa
TRBJ1-5,once,TRBV5-1,CASSLRGHEDQPQHF
TRBJ1-5,NA,TRBV5-8,CASSLFAGTGLSNQPQHF
TRBJ2-3,NA,TRBV28,CASSSGTTNTDTQYF
TRBJ2-6,NA,TRBV29-1,CSVDRTGANVLTF
TRBJ2-3,NA,TRBV29-1,CSVEYVGGEVEDTQYF
TRBJ2-5,NA,TRBV2,CASSTPSSGPAETQYF
TRBJ2-5,NA,TRBV10-2,CASSGLIETQYF
TRBJ2-2,NA,TRBV2,CASSGETSGRYTGELFF
TRBJ1-4,NA,TRBV5-6,CASSLSVVEKLFF
TRBJ1-1,NA,TRBV27,CASSLGRLGPTEAFF
TRBJ1-4,NA,TRBV30,CAWGEGTNEKLFF
TRBJ2-5,NA,TRBV4-1,CASSQGRGRGGAGETQYF
TRBJ2-3,once,TRBV9,CASSGETTTDTQYF
TRBJ2-7,NA,TRBV27,CASSLLSGNYEQYF
TRBJ2-7,NA,TRBV6-1,CASSESNDGLYSYEQYF
TRBJ2-7,once,TRBV7-9,CASSITGFAEQYF
TRBJ2-1,once,TRBV9,CASSVSGRYRNEQFF
TRBJ1-4,NA,TRBV9,CASSVEADEKLFF
TRBJ2-3,NA,TRBV4-1,CASSQGGNIGDTQYF
TRBJ2-3,NA,TRBV19,CASSIAGGATDTQYF
TRBJ2-7,NA,TRBV14,CASSLLLRIEQYF
TRBJ1-2,NA,TRBV9,CASSVGNPGGGYTF
TRBJ1-3,NA,TRBV10-2,CASSAAGFKDTIYF
TRBJ2-7,NA,TRBV2,CASSEEGSSYEQYF
TRBJ1-4,NA,TRBV9,CASSVGQDAEKLFF
TRBJ2-7,NA,TRBV19,CASSNAPYEQYF
TRBJ1-1,NA,TRBV7-9,CASSLGVGLWAEAFF
TRBJ2-7,NA,TRBV6-5,CASSYSVQGVNSYEQYF
TRBJ2-3,NA,TRBV29-1,CSVEGLAFADTQYF
TRBJ2-1,NA,TRBV15,CATSRDWGDSDNEQFF
TRBJ2-7,NA,TRBV28,CASSLLLTVINSYEQYF
TRBJ1-4,NA,TRBV24-1,CATSDDRPNEKLFF
TRBJ2-3,once,TRBV13,CASSSSDRGPTDTQYF
TRBJ1-5,few,TRBV7-9,CASSLGGMNQPQHF
TRBJ2-7,NA,TRBV2,CASSGGDYEQYF
TRBJ2-5,NA,TRBV6-1,CASTGREGTFQETQYF
TRBJ2-2,many,TRBV6-1,CASRSWPNTGELFF
TRBJ1-1,few,TRBV19,CASSLGQGLLNTEAFF
TRBJ2-6,NA,TRBV27,CASSLFLSGANVLTF
TRBJ2-5,NA,TRBV27,CASSLLAGAETKYF
TRBJ2-2,NA,TRBV4-2,CASSQDGTSSGELFF